This TCR beta chain was documented in a study of cytomegalovirus exposure and HLA in healthy donors. Whole-study results and caveats: TCR beta V- and J-gene trimming, according to a later analysis, was linked to a missense DCLRE1C variant. There were several of the most significant clusters that appeared linked to common viral pathogens in a later analysis. The listing of some 170 TCR beta chains classed them as cytomegalovirus-associated.

The CDR3 spans 15 residues. V lost 0 bases and J lost 2, with 11 bases in between. The germline V gene has CDR1 SGHRS and CDR2 YFSETQ. On this clone: Antigen unknown.

Primers for the PCR totalled 60 Vbeta and 13 Jbeta. As handled by the study authors: Around 9.9 million shared chains were among the roughly 78 million unique TCR beta chains that a later analysis counted. Some clones are missing from TCRdb's copy, which holds only in-frame ones; the method was immunoSEQ multiplex PCR. V and J calls and clone size are those listed in that table; D and trimming were worked out from the DNA. The sample shows more than 60,000 clones, and approximately 15% sits with its ten largest clones. The clonotype comes from a boy aged 5-17 years in good health and CMV-seronegative. Sequenced material: PBMCs. This sequence joins TRBV5-1 and TRBJ2-5; D unclear. For the CDR3, the DNA is TGCGCCAGCAGCTTGGTCGTACAGTTACAAGAGACCCAGTACTTC. Its protein product is CASSLVVQLQETQYF.